Sequencing of this TCR beta chain was carried out in a study of long-term antiretroviral therapy in people with HIV. Across the whole study: It was about a decade after the earliest samples that the 2015 immediate-ART recommendation appeared.

The CDR3 runs 18 residues. Germline V gene data show CDR1 as SGHVS and CDR2 as FQNEAQ. The V gene end was trimmed by 5 bases and the J gene end by 0 bases; junction bases not matched to a gene: 12. Findings and caveats of the study: Versus controls, repertoires in people with HIV had narrower CDR3 length ranges.

This clone has a handful of counts. The antigen is unknown. Survey-level resolution applied to immunoSEQ assay v3.0. TCRdb's copy holds only in-frame clones and misses some; the assay was immunoSEQ multiplex PCR. Seen here are 20,000 to 30,000 clones, about four fifths observed once, and the top ten hold about 5.8%. The sequence came from a man under 40 with HIV. Sequencing used unsorted PBMCs, obtained 0.7 years before starting antiretroviral therapy. The chain has TRBV7-8 and TRBJ1-1, with TRBD1 matching 10 bases. The CDR3 reads CASSPNRDRGSLNTEAFF. The CDR3 region has the DNA TGTGCCAGCAGCCCCAACCGGGACAGGGGTTCCCTGAACACTGAAGCTTTCTTT.